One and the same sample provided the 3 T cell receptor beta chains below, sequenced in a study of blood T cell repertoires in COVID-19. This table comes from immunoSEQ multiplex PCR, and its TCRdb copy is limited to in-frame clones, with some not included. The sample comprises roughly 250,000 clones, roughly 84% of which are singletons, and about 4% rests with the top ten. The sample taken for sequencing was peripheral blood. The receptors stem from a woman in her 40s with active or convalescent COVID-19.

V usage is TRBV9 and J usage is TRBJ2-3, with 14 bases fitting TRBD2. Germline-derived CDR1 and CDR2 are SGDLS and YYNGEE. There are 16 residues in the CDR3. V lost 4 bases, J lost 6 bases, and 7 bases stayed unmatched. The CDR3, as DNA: TGTGCCAGCAGCACCCCGACTAGCGGGGGGGCGGATACGCAGTATTTT. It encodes CASSTPTSGGADTQYF. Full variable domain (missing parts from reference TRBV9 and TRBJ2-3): DSGVTQTPKHLITATGQRVTLRCSPRSGDLSVYWYQQSLDQGLQFLIQYYNGEERAKGNILERFSAQQFPDLHSELNLSSLELGDSALYFCASSTPTSGGADTQYFGPGTRLTVL.

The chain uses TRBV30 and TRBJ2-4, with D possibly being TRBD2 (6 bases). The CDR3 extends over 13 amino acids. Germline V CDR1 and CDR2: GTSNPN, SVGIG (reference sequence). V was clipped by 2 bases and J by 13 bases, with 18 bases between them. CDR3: CAWSSSPGVSQYF. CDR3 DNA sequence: TGTGCCTGGAGTTCTTCCCCGGGAGTCTCGCAGTACTTC.

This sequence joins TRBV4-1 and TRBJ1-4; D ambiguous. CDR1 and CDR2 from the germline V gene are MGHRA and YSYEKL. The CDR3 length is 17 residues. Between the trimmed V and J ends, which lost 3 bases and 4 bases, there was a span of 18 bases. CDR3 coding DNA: TGCGCCAGCAGCCACAGAAATCCACCCCGGGGTAATGAAAAACTGTTTTTT. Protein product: CASSHRNPPRGNEKLFF.